Below, 19 T cell receptor beta chains from the same sample are listed, as sequenced in a study of cytomegalovirus exposure and HLA in healthy donors (dated 2017 in TCRdb). The method was the immunoSEQ multiplex PCR assay. For the multiplex PCR, a mixture combining 60 forward primers for TCR Vbeta segments and 13 reverse primers for TCR Jbeta segments was used. In its TCRdb copy, this immuneACCESS table keeps in-frame sequences only and misses some clones. Where compared with another copy, unresolved V genes explain less than half of these, and the others have no known cause. The sample has fewer than 250,000 clones on record, about 70% of them singletons. The ten largest make up 1.8% of the sample. Material: PBMCs. The receptors were gathered from a woman in her thirties in good health and CMV-seronegative.

In regard to this clone: Sequence at one end of the junction differs from germline and may be a read error. The rearrangement joins TRBV7-9 to TRBJ2-2, with unresolved D. The CDR3 contains 15 residues. Germline CDR1 reads SEHNR; CDR2 reads FQNEAQ (reference sequence). The CDR3 region has the DNA TGTTCCAGCAGCTTAGAGCGACCGAACACCGGGGAGCTGTTTTTT. It yields the protein CSSSLERPNTGELFF.

This clone has more than one count but fewer than ten. This chain joins TRBV7-6 and TRBJ2-1; 9 positions agree with TRBD1. The ends lost 5 bases at V and 1 base at J; junction bases unmatched: 6. The germline CDR1 and CDR2 sequences are SGHVS and FNYEAQ. There are 16 residues in the CDR3. The CDR3 loop reads CASSAKQGASYNEQFF. The CDR3 region has the DNA TGTGCCAGCAGCGCCAAACAGGGGGCTTCCTACAATGAGCAGTTCTTC.

The chain uses TRBV6-6 and TRBJ2-3; D is possibly TRBD2 (7 bases). Per the germline V gene, CDR1 is MNHNY and CDR2 is SVGAGI (reference sequence). This CDR3 has 15 residues. V shed 7 bases and J shed 4 bases, with 18 bases lying between them. CDR3 sequence reads: CASTPGASGADTQYF. The CDR3 DNA is TGTGCCAGCACTCCGGGGGCTAGCGGAGCAGATACGCAGTATTTT.

This chain's CDR3 is CASSLDSPDRPQHF. The CDR3 DNA reads TGTGCCAGCAGTCTTGACTCACCCGATCGGCCCCAGCATTTT. V is TRBV2 and J is TRBJ1-5; no firm D call. V was cut by 5 bases and J by 9 bases, with 17 bases left in between. This CDR3 has 14 residues. The germline CDR1 and CDR2 sequences are SNHLY and FYNNEI. Variable domain in full (rest from reference TRBV2 and TRBJ1-5): EPEVTQTPSHQVTQMGQEVILRCVPISNHLYFYWYRQILGQKVEFLVSFYNNEISEKSEIFDDQFSVERPDGSNFTLKIRSTKLEDSAMYFCASSLDSPDRPQHFGDGTRLSIL.

This chain links TRBV28 with TRBJ1-5, with D possibly TRBD1 on 6 matching bases. The germline V gene has CDR1 MDHEN and CDR2 SYDVKM. The CDR3 covers 15 residues. Deletions cut 5 bases from V and 7 bases from J, with 18 bases between. CDR3 protein: CASSETTGNSQPQHF. DNA of the CDR3: TGTGCCAGCAGTGAAACGACAGGAAACTCACAGCCCCAGCATTTT.

The chain is built from TRBV27 and TRBJ1-1; D is perhaps TRBD1 (5 bases). V lost 5 bases, J lost 0 bases, and 16 bases lay in between. This CDR3 contains 16 residues. Germline CDR1 reads MNHEY; CDR2 reads SMNVEV (reference sequence). The CDR3 DNA sequence: TGTGCCAGCAGTGCTCTCCTTACAGGTGTGAACACTGAAGCTTTCTTT. Its protein is CASSALLTGVNTEAFF.

This clone was found once. The chain carries TRBV6-1 and TRBJ1-1; 9 nucleotides align to TRBD1. Looked up from germline, CDR1 is MNHNS and CDR2 is SASEGT. The CDR3 length is 13 residues. V lost 6 bases to trimming and J lost 8 bases; unmatched junction nucleotides: 7. The CDR3 reads CASRTSQGAEAFF. CDR3 DNA sequence: TGTGCCAGCAGGACCTCACAGGGGGCCGAAGCTTTCTTT.

This chain connects TRBV25-1 to TRBJ1-3; no clear D. The CDR3 runs 12 residues. Germline V gene lookup returns CDR1 MGHDK and CDR2 SYGVNS. This CDR3 is CARSFSGNTIYF. The CDR3 DNA follows: TGTGCTAGATCCTTCTCTGGAAACACCATATATTTT.

This chain joins TRBV30 and TRBJ2-7, with TRBD2 matching over 7 bases. This CDR3 spans 13 amino acids. Germline V gene lookup returns CDR1 GTSNPN and CDR2 SVGIG (reference sequence). The junction had 5 bases not matched to a gene; V was cut back by 5 bases and J by 1 base. The CDR3 bases are TGTGCCTGGGGGGTGGGGGGGTCCTACGAGCAGTACTTC. Protein product: CAWGVGGSYEQYF.

V usage is TRBV25-1 and J usage is TRBJ2-6; 10 bases line up with TRBD1. This CDR3 comprises 17 residues. V was clipped by 8 bases and J by 1 base; unmatched bases: 8. Germline V gene sequence: CDR1 MGHDK, CDR2 SYGVNS. The DNA of the CDR3 is TGTGCCAGCGGCAAAGGGACAGGGGTGTCTGGGGCCAACGTCCTGACTTTC. This gives the protein CASGKGTGVSGANVLTF.

This clone was detected only a few times. The J gene is TRBJ2-1, the V gene TRBV7-2, with TRBD2 as a possible D gene (6 bases). Trimming took 5 bases from V and 5 from J, leaving 19 bases between them. Germline CDR1 reads SGHTA; CDR2 reads FQGNSA. The CDR3 spans 16 residues. CDR3 in DNA: TGTGCCAGCAGCGCTAGTCGGGCGGGGCGGAACAATGAGCAGTTCTTC. Translation: CASSASRAGRNNEQFF.

V is TRBV7-2 and J is TRBJ1-2; 9 bases map to TRBD1. Trimming at V came to 5 bases and at J to 4 bases, leaving 5 bases not matched to a gene. The length of the CDR3 is 14 residues. Germline V gene sequence: CDR1 SGHTA, CDR2 FQGNSA. The CDR3 here is CASSPGTGPYGYTF. CDR3 DNA sequence: TGTGCCAGCAGCCCAGGGACAGGGCCCTATGGCTACACCTTC.

CDR3 protein: CASSLSGRSTDTQYF. The DNA of the CDR3 is TGTGCCAGCAGTCTTAGCGGGAGAAGCACAGATACGCAGTATTTT. V and J are TRBV5-8 and TRBJ2-3, with TRBD2 matching 9 bases. The ends lost 5 bases at V and 0 bases at J; junction bases unmatched: 4. CDR1 and CDR2 from the germline V gene are SGHTS and YDEGEE. The CDR3 is 15 amino acids.

The chain is built from TRBV27 and TRBJ2-3, with 11 bases identical to TRBD2. The CDR3 contains 16 residues. The V segment lost 6 bases and the J segment 2 bases; nucleotides outside the gene matches: 7. From germline, CDR1 is MNHEY and CDR2 SMNVEV (reference sequence). Written as DNA, the CDR3 is TGTGCCAGCAGCGCCAGGACTAGCGGGCACACAGATACGCAGTATTTT. Translating it yields CASSARTSGHTDTQYF.

The chain carries TRBV4-1 and TRBJ2-1; D possibly corresponds to TRBD2 (7 bases). CDR1 and CDR2 from the germline V gene are MGHRA and YSYEKL. Trimming shortened V by 0 bases and J by 8 bases, and 14 bases separated the two germline ends. The CDR3 extends over 15 amino acids. CDR3 sequence reads: CASSQESSGGYEQFF. The CDR3 DNA reads TGCGCCAGCAGCCAAGAGAGTTCGGGGGGCTATGAGCAGTTCTTC.

The genes are TRBV11-3 and TRBJ2-5, with TRBD1 as a possible D gene (6 bases). Deletions cut 9 bases from V and 1 base from J, with 18 bases between. This CDR3 region has 15 residues. CDR1 SGHNT and CDR2 YENEEA come from the germline V gene. CDR3 coding DNA: TGTGCCAGTTCCGAGGAATCCAGGGGCCAAGAGACCCAGTACTTC. Residues: CASSEESRGQETQYF.

The chain links TRBV6-1 to TRBJ1-2; D perhaps matches TRBD1 (5 bases). Trimming took 6 bases from V and 5 from J, leaving 10 bases between them. CDR3 size: 12 residues. Germline CDR1 MNHNS, CDR2 SASEGT. The CDR3 loop is CASRFQGYGYTF. Here the CDR3 DNA reads TGTGCCAGCAGATTCCAGGGTTATGGCTACACCTTC.

Details on this clone: The CDR3 does not end in the conserved phenylalanine or tryptophan, so this is likely a read error. The V and J genes are TRBV4-2 and TRBJ1-5; no firm D call. V lost 1 base and J 0 bases, leaving 10 bases between the germline ends. Germline CDR1 reads LGHNA; CDR2 reads YNFKEQ. The CDR3 runs 16 residues. The CDR3, as DNA: TGTGCCAGCAGCCAAGCGACGGAAAATAGCAATCAGCCCCAGCATCTT. Amino acids: CASSQATENSNQPQHL.

The chain recombines TRBV27 with TRBJ2-3; 9 nucleotides align to TRBD2. CDR3 length equals 16 residues. With V trimmed by 6 bases and J by 4 bases, 11 bases remained unmatched. Germline V lookup: CDR1 MNHEY, CDR2 SMNVEV (reference sequence). CDR3 sequence reads: CASRGLGGGAPDTQYF. In DNA form, the CDR3 reads TGTGCCAGCAGAGGACTTGGCGGGGGGGCCCCAGATACGCAGTATTTT.